The present entry profiles one T cell receptor beta chain with its context. Its antigen is still unknown. The CDR3 is 14 residues long. Germline loops: CDR1 SGHDN, CDR2 FVKESK. V lost 7 bases and J 4 bases, leaving 14 bases between the germline ends. The study ran its PCR with 60 Vbeta and 13 Jbeta primers. Generated by immunoSEQ multiplex PCR, the TCRdb table keeps only in-frame clones and is missing some. The data hold over 200,000 clones, with about 84% observed a single time. The entry originates in a study of cytomegalovirus exposure and HLA in healthy donors. For the study at large: Genotyping of roughly 400 donors showed that roughly 83% belonged to the Caucasian-associated ancestry cluster.

Regarding the study as a whole: The study had only CMV serostatus as immune exposure information.

The sequence was obtained from a human donor in good health. V and J are TRBV14 and TRBJ1-3, with D possibly matching TRBD1 (6 bases). Sequencing input: PBMCs. The CDR3 loop is CASTANRAGNTIYF. In DNA form, the CDR3 reads TGTGCCAGCACCGCGAACAGGGCGGGAAACACCATATATTTT.